This TCR beta chain was obtained from a study of T cells in narcolepsy (dated by TCRdb to between 2018 and 2020). Study-wide context: Healthy control donors were enrolled in the study alongside patients who had narcolepsy type 1 or type 2 (NT1, NT2). The study sought autoreactive T cells targeting hypocretin neuron self-antigens (hypocretin, TRIB2) in narcolepsy patients, using TCR Vbeta sequencing to track clonotypes in blood and CSF. The paper as a whole reports these results and caveats: Autoreactive clonotypes were reported to be detected serially in the blood of the same patients and of different patients, but not in the blood of healthy controls. Patients and controls had similar numbers of sequenced blood memory CD4+ clonotypes, with averages of around 39,000 in patients and around 36,000 in controls. HCRT-specific and TRIB2-specific autoreactive clonotypes were highlighted in plots that compared CD4+ T cell clonotypes in CSF versus blood from the same patient. Some blood memory CD4+ repertoires from patients and controls contained no sequences matching autoreactive T cell clones.

For TCR Vbeta sequencing, memory CD4+ T cells were sorted ex vivo from the peripheral blood of narcolepsy patients and healthy controls. Library creation used the immunoSEQ multiplex PCR assay. TCRdb took over this immuneACCESS table, retaining in-frame rearrangements with V and J assigned. Such tables are incomplete; in checked studies, under half of the missing clones stem from an unresolved V gene, and the remainder is unexplained. A total of about 32,000 clones appear in this sample, around 86% of them only once. The ten most abundant clones make up roughly 0.7% of the sample. V is clipped by 1 base and J by 3 bases, and the sequence between their germline boundaries is 13 bases long. The germline V gene sets CDR1 to SGHAT and CDR2 to FQNNGV. The CDR3 runs 15 amino acids, cysteine and phenylalanine included. Of all the DNA, just the CDR3 is kept, 45 bases in frame from base 1. As regards this clone: Which antigen it targets is not known. No much larger clone is present one base from it, and per-base qualities are unavailable.

This clonotype was sampled from a human donor in good health. The chain links TRBV11-2 with TRBJ2-7; the D segment could be TRBD1, given 6 matching bases. The sample taken for sequencing was memory (CD45RA-) CD4+ T cells from blood. This specimen's cell subset or site label, interpreted: memory T cells sorted ex vivo from peripheral blood. The CDR3 is CASSLVPDSIYEQYF. The bases are TGTGCCAGCAGCTTAGTTCCGGACAGTATCTACGAGCAGTACTTC.